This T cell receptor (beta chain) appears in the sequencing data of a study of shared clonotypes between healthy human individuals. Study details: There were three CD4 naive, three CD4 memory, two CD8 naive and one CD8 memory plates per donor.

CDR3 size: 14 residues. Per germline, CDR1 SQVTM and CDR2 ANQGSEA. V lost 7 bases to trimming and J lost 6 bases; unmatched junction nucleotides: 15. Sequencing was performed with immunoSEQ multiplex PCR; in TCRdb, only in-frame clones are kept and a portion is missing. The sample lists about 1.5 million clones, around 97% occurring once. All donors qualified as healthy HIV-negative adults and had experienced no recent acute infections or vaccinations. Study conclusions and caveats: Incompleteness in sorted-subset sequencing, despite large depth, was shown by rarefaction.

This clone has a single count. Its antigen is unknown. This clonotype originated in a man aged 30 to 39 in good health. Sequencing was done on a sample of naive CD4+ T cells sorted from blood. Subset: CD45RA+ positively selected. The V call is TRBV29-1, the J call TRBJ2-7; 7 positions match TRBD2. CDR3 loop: CSGVVGGRPTEQYF. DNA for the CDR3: TGCAGCGGGGTGGTGGGGGGGAGACCAACCGAGCAGTACTTC.